Listed below are T cell receptor beta chains from one sample, sequenced in a study of blood T cell repertoires in COVID-19. Using immunoSEQ multiplex PCR, the repertoire was profiled, and TCRdb retains in-frame clones only, with some absent. The repertoire holds nearly 45,000 clones, with around 85% as singletons. Sequences were obtained from peripheral blood. The receptors stem from a woman at least 80 years old with acute or convalescent COVID-19. Each CDR3 is given with its conserved first and last residue. The D gene is left open where the match is weak. The size field is filled for only some rows; it gives once, few, many or a size class.

V gene: TRBV2
clone size: -
J gene: TRBJ2-7
D gene: TRBD1
CDR3 DNA: TGTGCCAGCACCCCGCAGGGGGCCACCTCCTACGAGCAGTACTTC
CDR3 protein: CASTPQGATSYEQYF

V gene: TRBV7-2
clone size: -
J gene: TRBJ1-6
D gene: -
CDR3 DNA: TGTGCCAGCAGCTTAGACGGACAGTACATTTCACCCCTCCACTTT
CDR3 protein: CASSLDGQYISPLHF

V gene: TRBV28
clone size: -
J gene: TRBJ2-7
D gene: -
CDR3 DNA: TGTGCCAGCAGTTTAAATTGGGAAATCGGTCCGGGGTACGAGCAGTACTTC
CDR3 protein: CASSLNWEIGPGYEQYF

V gene: TRBV6-5
clone size: -
J gene: TRBJ2-1
D gene: TRBD1
CDR3 DNA: TGTGCCAGCGGGACAGTTCGCTACAATGAGCAGTTCTTC
CDR3 protein: CASGTVRYNEQFF

V gene: TRBV14
clone size: -
J gene: TRBJ2-1
D gene: TRBD2
CDR3 DNA: TGTGCCAGCAGTTCCTTTCGGGCTAGCGGGAGGGCCAATGAGCAGTTCTTC
CDR3 protein: CASSSFRASGRANEQFF

V gene: TRBV3-1/TRBV3-2
clone size: -
J gene: TRBJ2-1
D gene: -
CDR3 DNA: TGTGCCAGCAGCCTGGGGGCTGAGCAGTTCTTC
CDR3 protein: CASSLGAEQFF

V gene: TRBV5-1
clone size: -
J gene: TRBJ2-7
D gene: -
CDR3 DNA: TGCGCCAGCAGCCCGGGGATAACCTACGAGCAGTACTTC
CDR3 protein: CASSPGITYEQYF

V gene: TRBV3-1/TRBV3-2
clone size: once
J gene: TRBJ1-5
D gene: -
CDR3 DNA: TGTGCCAGCAGCCCTGACGGGGGACTGCCCCAGCATTTT
CDR3 protein: CASSPDGGLPQHF

V gene: TRBV18
clone size: -
J gene: TRBJ2-5
D gene: TRBD2
CDR3 DNA: TGTGCCAGCTCCCCAAGACTAGCAGGGGAGACCCAGTACTTC
CDR3 protein: CASSPRLAGETQYF

V gene: TRBV5-8
clone size: -
J gene: TRBJ2-7
D gene: TRBD2
CDR3 DNA: TGTGCCAGCAGCTTGGCTAGCGGCCCCTACTTC
CDR3 protein: CASSLASGPYF

V gene: TRBV7-9
clone size: -
J gene: TRBJ1-4
D gene: TRBD1
CDR3 DNA: TGTGCCAGCAGCGCAGCCGGGACAGGGGGTGGAAAACTGTTTTTT
CDR3 protein: CASSAAGTGGGKLFF